These 24 T cell receptor beta chains share one sample of origin, sequenced in a study of shared clonotypes between healthy human individuals. Cells designated naive CD8 were CD45RO-negative and were positively selected for CCR7, with terminally differentiated effector memory CD45RA+ cells excluded. Only in-frame clones appear in the TCRdb table, and some are missing; sequencing was by immunoSEQ multiplex PCR. The table records some 2.1 million clones, approximately 94% of them present only once. Specimen: naive CD8+ T cells sorted from blood. The source of these receptors is a young man in good health.

Points on this clone: At the DNA level, this CDR3 is encoded by other sequences in the same sample as well. In nucleotides, the CDR3 is TGCGCCAGCAGCTTATTTGGGGGCACTGAAGCTTTCTTT. Protein sequence: CASSLFGGTEAFF. This chain connects TRBV5-1 to TRBJ1-1; D might be TRBD1 (5 bases). The V end was cut by 2 bases, the J end by 4 bases, with 9 bases between. CDR3 length: 13 residues. Germline CDR1 is SGHRS and CDR2 is YFSETQ.

The V gene is TRBV6-1, the J gene TRBJ1-5; no clear D. The germline CDR1 and CDR2 sequences are MNHNS and SASEGT. This CDR3 contains 15 residues. The germline V and J ends were trimmed by 2 bases and 3 bases, with 11 bases remaining between them. The CDR3 sequence is CASSEWGAANQPQHF. CDR3 sequence (DNA): TGTGCCAGCAGTGAATGGGGAGCAGCCAATCAGCCCCAGCATTTT.

The chain recombines TRBV29-1 with TRBJ2-2; 8 bases map to TRBD1. J lost 5 bases, V lost 8 bases, and 7 bases had no gene match. CDR1 and CDR2 from the germline V gene are SQVTM and ANQGSEA. The CDR3 runs 13 residues. The CDR3 reads CSTAGGRTGELFF. The CDR3 DNA reads as TGCAGCACCGCAGGGGGCAGAACCGGGGAGCTGTTTTTT.

This chain connects TRBV5-1 to TRBJ2-2, with D hard to call. Trimming cost V 4 bases and J 1 base, with 14 bases left between them. The CDR3 length is 16 residues. Germline CDR1 and CDR2: SGHRS and YFSETQ. In nucleotides, the CDR3 is TGCGCCAGCAGCCCTGGGTGGGCAGGGAACACCGGGGAGCTGTTTTTT. Amino acid sequence: CASSPGWAGNTGELFF.

J is TRBJ1-1 and V is TRBV6-1; unclear D gene. The length of the CDR3 is 11 residues. Germline CDR1 and CDR2: MNHNS and SASEGT. V shed 10 bases and J shed 3 bases, with 9 bases lying between them. CDR3 residues: CATDEYTEAFF. The CDR3 DNA reads as TGTGCCACCGATGAGTACACTGAAGCTTTCTTT.

The J gene is TRBJ1-1, the V gene TRBV18; D not certain. The CDR3 sequence is 15 residues long. Trimming pared 0 bases from V and 4 bases from J, leaving 12 bases between. CDR1 and CDR2 (germline): KGHSH, LQKENI. The CDR3 loop reads CASSPPFGVGTEAFF. The CDR3 bases are TGTGCCAGCTCACCACCGTTTGGGGTCGGCACTGAAGCTTTCTTT.

The V and J genes are TRBV27 and TRBJ1-5, with a possible D match to TRBD1 (6 bases). Germline lookup yields CDR1 MNHEY and CDR2 SMNVEV (reference sequence). V dropped 7 bases and J dropped 4 bases, with 14 bases sitting between them. The CDR3 runs to 14 residues. DNA of the CDR3: TGTGCCAGCAAGGCAGGGGACCTTAATCAGCCCCAGCATTTT. Encoded protein: CASKAGDLNQPQHF.

The rearrangement joins TRBV4-1 to TRBJ2-1; 7 bases are a match to TRBD1. In germline, CDR1 is MGHRA, CDR2 YSYEKL. The trim removed 1 base at V and 0 bases at J, leaving 6 bases unmatched. The CDR3 contains 17 residues. The CDR3, as DNA: TGCGCCAGCAGCCAAGCGAAGGACAGGAGCTCCTACAATGAGCAGTTCTTC. Translation gives CASSQAKDRSSYNEQFF.

The V gene is TRBV5-6, the J gene TRBJ1-2; tentatively, D is TRBD1 (5 bases). V was pared by 3 bases and J by 6 bases, with 9 bases between. The CDR3 consists of 12 residues. Germline V gene sequence: CDR1 SGHDT, CDR2 YYEEEE. CDR3 loop: CASSWWGDGYTF. DNA for the CDR3: TGTGCCAGCAGCTGGTGGGGCGATGGCTACACCTTC.

This clone was seen once. V and J are TRBV30 and TRBJ1-2; perhaps TRBD1 as D (6 bases). Trimming took 0 bases from V and 7 from J, leaving 15 bases between them. The CDR3 runs to 14 residues. CDR1 and CDR2 (germline): GTSNPN, SVGIG (reference sequence). The CDR3 bases are TGTGCCTGGAGTGTGTGGGGGGCGAGAATTGGCTACACCTTC. It encodes CAWSVWGARIGYTF.

With regard to this clone: Other DNA sequences of this sample code for an identical CDR3. The chain employs TRBV11-2 and TRBJ2-5; TRBD2 matches at 12 bases. CDR1 and CDR2 from the germline V gene are SGHAT and FQNNGV. Trimming took 0 bases from V and 5 from J; bases not matched to a gene: 1. This CDR3 region has 15 residues. The CDR3 sequence is CASSLELAGGETQYF. As DNA, the CDR3 is TGTGCCAGCAGCTTAGAACTAGCGGGAGGTGAGACCCAGTACTTC.

The J gene is TRBJ2-7, the V gene TRBV7-2, with 10 bases matching TRBD2. Germline loops: CDR1 SGHTA, CDR2 FQGNSA. Trimming removed 2 bases from V and 3 bases from J; junction bases left unmatched: 7. The CDR3 spans 16 residues. Written as DNA, the CDR3 is TGTGCCAGCAGCTTACGAACTAGCGGGACCTACTACGAGCAGTACTTC. Translated: CASSLRTSGTYYEQYF.

In DNA form, the CDR3 reads TGTGCCAGCAGCAACCGGGACGGCACCGGGGAGCTGTTTTTT. Translated, it gives CASSNRDGTGELFF. V and J are TRBV11-2 and TRBJ2-2, with D tentatively TRBD1 or TRBD2 (5 bases each). The CDR3 is 14 residues long. Deletions cut 5 bases from V and 4 bases from J, with 11 bases between. From germline, CDR1 is SGHAT and CDR2 FQNNGV.

This rearrangement joins TRBV10-3 to TRBJ2-7; D ambiguous. V gave up 6 bases and J gave up 3 bases, with 12 bases separating them. Germline CDR1 ENHRY, CDR2 SYGVKD. The CDR3 loop spans 13 amino acids. The CDR3 DNA follows: TGTGCCATCAGCCCGGTCCGAATCTACGAGCAGTACTTC. It yields the protein CAISPVRIYEQYF.

The chain links TRBV27 to TRBJ2-7; D gene ambiguous. CDR3 length equals 12 residues. Germline V gene sequence: CDR1 MNHEY, CDR2 SMNVEV (reference sequence). V lost 2 bases, J lost 6 bases, and 8 bases lay in between. The CDR3 region is CASSLGSGEQYF. The CDR3 bases are TGTGCCAGCAGTTTAGGGTCCGGCGAGCAGTACTTC.

J is TRBJ2-7 and V is TRBV6-5; 8 bases fit TRBD1. There are 15 residues in the CDR3. Losses at the gene ends were 6 bases for V and 0 bases for J; bases not matched to a gene: 7. Germline CDR1 is MNHEY and CDR2 is SVGAGI. The CDR3 bases are TGTGCCAGCAGGATAGGACAGGGACCCTCCTACGAGCAGTACTTC. Protein: CASRIGQGPSYEQYF.

The genes are TRBV30 and TRBJ1-5, with D possibly TRBD1 on 5 matching bases. The CDR3 totals 13 residues. The V and J ends lost 4 bases and 3 bases respectively, with 10 bases between them. The germline gives CDR1 GTSNPN, CDR2 SVGIG (reference sequence). This CDR3 reads CAWTDSLNQPQHF. CDR3 bases: TGTGCCTGGACCGACAGTCTCAATCAGCCCCAGCATTTT.

The chain joins TRBV4-1 to TRBJ1-4, with a weak D call TRBD1 (5 bases). Trimming left V 3 bases short and J 3 bases short, with 26 bases between. The CDR3 consists of 20 residues. Germline CDR1 MGHRA, CDR2 YSYEKL. The CDR3 reads CASSHRLLARVEAANEKLFF. Written as DNA, the CDR3 is TGCGCCAGCAGCCACCGCCTTCTAGCCAGGGTTGAAGCTGCTAATGAAAAACTGTTTTTT.

The gene calls are TRBV13 and TRBJ1-4, with TRBD1 identical over 7 bases. CDR3 length: 15 residues. CDR1 is PRHDT, CDR2 FYEKMQ, per germline (reference sequence). Losses at the gene ends were 5 bases for V and 1 base for J; bases not matched to a gene: 4. The CDR3, as DNA: TGTGCCAGCAGCCCCTCAGGGGGAACTAATGAAAAACTGTTTTTT. Translation gives CASSPSGGTNEKLFF.

Concerning this clone itself: This specimen includes other DNA sequences encoding the same CDR3. The chain combines TRBV5-6 with TRBJ2-7, with no clear D. The V gene lost 0 bases and the J gene lost 2 bases, with 6 bases spanning the gap. The CDR3 length is 13 residues. Germline CDR1 reads SGHDT; CDR2 reads YYEEEE. The CDR3 protein is CASSLAGTYEQYF. Written as DNA, the CDR3 is TGTGCCAGCAGCTTGGCAGGTACCTACGAGCAGTACTTC. Looking up the rest from reference TRBV5-6 and TRBJ2-7 gives the full variable domain: DAGVTQSPTHLIKTRGQQVTLRCSPKSGHDTVSWYQQALGQGPQFIFQYYEEEERQRGNFPDRFSGHQFPNYSSELNVNALLLGDSALYLCASSLAGTYEQYFGPGTRLTVT.

The chain has TRBV27 and TRBJ2-1; possibly TRBD2 for D (6 bases). This CDR3 has 16 residues. Trimming shortened V by 0 bases and J by 6 bases, and 15 bases separated the two germline ends. The germline V gene has CDR1 MNHEY and CDR2 SMNVEV (reference sequence). The CDR3 loop reads CASSLSAGTGFNEQFF. The CDR3 DNA follows: TGTGCCAGCAGTTTATCGGCCGGGACTGGGTTCAATGAGCAGTTCTTC.

The genes are TRBV5-4 and TRBJ1-2; D is possibly TRBD1 (5 bases). Germline loops: CDR1 SGHNT, CDR2 YYREEE (reference sequence). The CDR3 consists of 14 residues. Trimming stripped 3 bases from V and 2 bases from J, with 11 bases between. CDR3 loop: CASSYQEGNYGYTF. As DNA, the CDR3 is TGTGCCAGCAGCTACCAAGAGGGGAACTATGGCTACACCTTC.

This sequence joins TRBV4-1 and TRBJ2-2, with D uncertain. The CDR3 sequence is 14 residues long. In germline, CDR1 is MGHRA, CDR2 YSYEKL. Deletions cut 5 bases from V and 4 bases from J, with 11 bases between. CDR3 sequence: CASSNRHATGELFF. In nucleotides, the CDR3 is TGCGCCAGCAGCAACCGACATGCCACCGGGGAGCTGTTTTTT.

J is TRBJ2-2 and V is TRBV30; 14 bases map to TRBD2. CDR1 and CDR2 (germline): GTSNPN, SVGIG (reference sequence). V was clipped by 2 bases and J by 3 bases; unmatched bases: 5. The CDR3 is 17 amino acids. The CDR3 reads CAWSWGLAGDDTGELFF. The CDR3 coding sequence is TGTGCCTGGAGTTGGGGACTAGCGGGAGATGACACCGGGGAGCTGTTTTTT.